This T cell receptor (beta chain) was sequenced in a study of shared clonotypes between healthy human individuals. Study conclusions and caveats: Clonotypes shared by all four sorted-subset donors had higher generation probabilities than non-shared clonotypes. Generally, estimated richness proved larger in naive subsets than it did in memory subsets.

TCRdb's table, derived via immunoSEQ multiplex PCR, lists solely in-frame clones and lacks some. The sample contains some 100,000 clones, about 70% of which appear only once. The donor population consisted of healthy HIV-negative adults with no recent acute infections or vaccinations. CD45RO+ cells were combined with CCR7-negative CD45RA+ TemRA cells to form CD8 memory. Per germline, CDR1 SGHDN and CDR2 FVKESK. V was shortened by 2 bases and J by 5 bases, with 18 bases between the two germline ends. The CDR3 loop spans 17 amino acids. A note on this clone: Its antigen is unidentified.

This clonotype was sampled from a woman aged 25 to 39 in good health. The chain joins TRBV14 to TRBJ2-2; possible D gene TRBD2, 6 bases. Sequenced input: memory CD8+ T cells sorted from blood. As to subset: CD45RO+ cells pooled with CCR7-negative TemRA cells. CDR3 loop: CASSQRLDWGYTGELFF. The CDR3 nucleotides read TGTGCCAGCAGCCAAAGACTAGACTGGGGGTATACCGGGGAGCTGTTTTTT.